Listed below are T cell receptor beta chains from one sample, sequenced in a study of Graves' ophthalmopathy and Graves' hyperthyroidism. Using its own MiXCR run on the multiplex PCR reads, TCRdb lists one record per CDR3 protein. The repertoire holds more than 1,000,000 distinct CDR3 sequences, with 36% as singletons. The specimen sequenced was peripheral blood or thyroid tissue (not recorded which). The receptors were gathered from an adult man with Graves' hyperthyroidism. CDR3s include the opening cysteine and the closing phenylalanine or tryptophan. A D gene is named only where the DNA matches it firmly. Some rows have no size entry. The others give once, few or many, or a class for an expanded clone.

cdr3_length	d_call	v_call	j_call	clone_size	cdr3_nt	cdr3_aa
12	NA	TRBV9	TRBJ1-5	NA	TGTGCCTGGAGCGGGGAGGATCAGCCCCAGCATTTT	CAWSGEDQPQHF
14	NA	TRBV7-2	TRBJ2-7	NA	TGTGCCAGCAGCTTAGATCCGAATAGAAGGGAGCAGTACTTC	CASSLDPNRREQYF
15	TRBD1	TRBV19	TRBJ1-2	many	TGTGCCAGTAGTCAAACAGGGGGTTCCAACTATGGCTACACCTTC	CASSQTGGSNYGYTF
17	TRBD1	TRBV28	TRBJ2-5	NA	TGTGCCAGCAGCCGCGCGGACCTGACAGGGGCGCCTGAGACCCAGTACTTC	CASSRADLTGAPETQYF
12	NA	TRBV15	TRBJ1-6	NA	TGTGCCACCAGCAGAGATATGGCACCCCTCCACTTT	CATSRDMAPLHF
14	NA	TRBV19	TRBJ1-5	many	TGTGCCAGTAAACCAGCTAATAGCAATCAGCCCCAGCATTTT	CASKPANSNQPQHF
14	TRBD2	TRBV2	TRBJ2-7	NA	TGTGCCAGCAGTGACGAAGCGGGAGTCTACGAGCAGTACTTC	CASSDEAGVYEQYF
15	NA	TRBV28	TRBJ2-2	NA	TGTGCCAGCAGCCCTACAGGTGCAGGCACCGGGGAGCTGTTTTTT	CASSPTGAGTGELFF
18	TRBD1	TRBV7-9	TRBJ2-7	many	TGTGCCAGCAGCCCCCACAAAATTGGGACAGGGAAGGACTACGAGCAGTACTTC	CASSPHKIGTGKDYEQYF
19	TRBD1	TRBV2	TRBJ1-5	NA	TGTGCCAGCAGTGCCGGACGACAGGGGGGCCTTTATAGCAATCAGCCCCAGCATTTT	CASSAGRQGGLYSNQPQHF
15	NA	TRBV4-1	TRBJ2-7	many	TGCGCCAGCAGCCAAGAGGCCCAGGGTGAGGTCGAGCAGTACTTC	CASSQEAQGEVEQYF
15	NA	TRBV7-2	TRBJ1-6	many	TGTGCCAGCAGCCCCGCCGTAAGCTATAATTCACCCCTCCACTTT	CASSPAVSYNSPLHF
14	TRBD1	TRBV20-1	TRBJ2-5	many	TGCAGTGCTAAGTCCCAGGGGGCTTGGGAGACCCAGTACTTC	CSAKSQGAWETQYF
14	NA	TRBV2	TRBJ1-5	NA	TGTGCCAGCAGTGAATCCCTAGATGATGAGACCCAGCATTTT	CASSESLDDETQHF
15	TRBD2	TRBV6-2/TRBV6-3	TRBJ2-7	NA	TGTGCCAGCAGTTACCAACATAGCGGGAGGCACGAGCAGTACTTC	CASSYQHSGRHEQYF
14	NA	TRBV12-3/TRBV12-4	TRBJ1-3	NA	TGTGCCAGCAGTTTATACGGCTCTGGAAACACCATATATTTT	CASSLYGSGNTIYF
14	TRBD1	TRBV2	TRBJ2-7	NA	TGTGCCAGCAGAGGGGGGACAGGGGTTGGCGAGCAGTACTTC	CASRGGTGVGEQYF
15	TRBD1	TRBV19	TRBJ1-2	many	TGTGCCAGTAGTATGTTACAGGGGACCCTCGATGGCTACACCTTC	CASSMLQGTLDGYTF
16	TRBD1	TRBV7-9	TRBJ2-5	many	TGTGCCAGCAGCTTTGAAGGACCACAGGGGGCAGGGACCCAGTACTTC	CASSFEGPQGAGTQYF
15	NA	TRBV25-1	TRBJ1-5	NA	TGTGCCAGCACTTCGGACGCCGGATCGATCTGGTCCCAGCATTTT	CASTSDAGSIWSQHF
15	NA	TRBV20-1	TRBJ2-5	NA	TGCAGTGCTTTCCTACTCCGGGGGACCTTGGAGATCCAGTACTTC	CSAFLLRGTLEIQYF
14	NA	TRBV27	TRBJ2-7	NA	TGTGCCAGCAGTTTTCGGCCAGGGACCTACGAGCAGTACTTC	CASSFRPGTYEQYF